One and the same sample provided the 25 T cell receptor beta chains below, sequenced in a study of T cell changes during pregnancy in multiple sclerosis. Using immunoSEQ multiplex PCR, the repertoire was profiled, and TCRdb retains in-frame clones only, with some absent. This table has 45,000 to 60,000 clones, 92% appearing once. The sample consisted of CD4+ T cells from peripheral blood mononuclear cells, taken in the third trimester of pregnancy. These receptor sequences come from a female donor with multiple sclerosis, enrolled in a pregnancy study.

In this sample, this clone is medium-sized. The chain employs TRBV7-6 and TRBJ1-1; D unclear. There are 14 residues in the CDR3. From germline, CDR1 is SGHVS and CDR2 FNYEAQ. Trimming pared 3 bases from V and 5 bases from J, leaving 13 bases between. CDR3: CASSLTPLQTEAFF. The CDR3 DNA reads as TGTGCCAGCAGCTTGACACCTCTCCAGACTGAAGCTTTCTTT.

The V call is TRBV7-2, the J call TRBJ2-3, with TRBD1 as a possible D gene (6 bases). CDR1 is SGHTA and CDR2 is FQGNSA in the germline V gene. The CDR3 spans 15 residues. V dropped 5 bases and J dropped 1 base, with 13 bases sitting between them. For the CDR3, the DNA is TGTGCCAGCAGCACCTCCAGGGGTGGCACAGATACGCAGTATTTT. Translation gives CASSTSRGGTDTQYF.

The chain carries TRBV7-8 and TRBJ2-5; 9 nucleotides agree with TRBD2. V dropped 1 base and J dropped 5; count of bases not matched to a gene: 8. The CDR3 length is 16 residues. Germline assignment: CDR1 SGHVS and CDR2 FQNEAQ. CDR3 sequence reads: CASSLEIAGEGETQYF. The CDR3 bases are TGTGCCAGCAGCTTAGAAATAGCGGGAGAGGGGGAGACCCAGTACTTC.

This clone showed up just once. This chain links TRBV27 with TRBJ2-6, with 7 nucleotides matching TRBD1. Germline V gene data show CDR1 as MNHEY and CDR2 as SMNVEV (reference sequence). The CDR3 loop spans 17 amino acids. The junction had 11 bases not matched to a gene; V was cut back by 5 bases and J by 4 bases. The CDR3 protein is CASSQRSGQFGANVLTF. The CDR3 bases are TGTGCCAGCAGTCAGAGATCGGGACAGTTCGGGGCCAACGTCCTGACTTTC. The full variable domain, completed using reference TRBV27 and TRBJ2-6, is EAQVTQNPRYLITVTGKKLTVTCSQNMNHEYMSWYRQDPGLGLRQIYYSMNVEVTDKGDVPEGYKVSRKEKRNFPLILESPSPNQTSLYFCASSQRSGQFGANVLTFGAGSRLTVL.

The V call is TRBV27, the J call TRBJ2-3, with TRBD2 matching over 8 bases. Unmatched junction bases numbered 9, after V lost 4 bases and J lost 6 bases. Germline V gene lookup returns CDR1 MNHEY and CDR2 SMNVEV (reference sequence). This CDR3 has 15 amino acids. The CDR3, as DNA: TGTGCCAGCAGTTCCGGACTAGCTGGTTTCGATACGCAGTATTTT. Protein sequence: CASSSGLAGFDTQYF.

The rearrangement links TRBV19 to TRBJ2-6; the match to TRBD1 covers 7 bases. The CDR3 sequence is 16 residues long. Germline loops: CDR1 LNHDA, CDR2 SQIVND (reference sequence). Trimming cost V 3 bases and J 3 bases; bases outside gene matches: 5. CDR3 sequence (DNA): TGTGCCAGTAGTATCTTGACAGGGAATGGGGCCAACGTCCTGACTTTC. This sequence encodes CASSILTGNGANVLTF.

The chain couples TRBV19 to TRBJ2-3; 10 nucleotides match TRBD1. V was pared by 8 bases and J by 4 bases, with 6 bases of the junction left unmatched. From germline, CDR1 is LNHDA and CDR2 SQIVND (reference sequence). The CDR3 has 14 amino acids. The CDR3 spells CASARDRGADTQYF. In nucleotides, the CDR3 is TGTGCCAGTGCCCGGGACAGGGGCGCAGATACGCAGTATTTT.

The chain employs TRBV4-2 and TRBJ1-2; TRBD1 might be the D (6 bases). Germline-derived CDR1 and CDR2 are LGHNA and YNFKEQ. Trimming removed 0 bases from V and 6 bases from J, with 14 bases in between. This CDR3 has 15 amino acids. For the CDR3, the DNA is TGTGCCAGCAGCCAAGAACAGGGCCCCTTTGATGGCTACACCTTC. Translated: CASSQEQGPFDGYTF.

V and J are TRBV27 and TRBJ2-1, with 12 bases aligning to TRBD2. The CDR3 spans 19 residues. CDR1 and CDR2 from the germline V gene are MNHEY and SMNVEV (reference sequence). Trimming removed 3 bases from V and 1 base from J; junction bases left unmatched: 10. CDR3 region: CASSFGLAGGSWSYNEQFF. The CDR3 DNA sequence: TGTGCCAGCAGTTTTGGGCTAGCGGGAGGGTCGTGGTCCTACAATGAGCAGTTCTTC.

As concerns this clone: Its ends do not fully match the called genes, so a read error is possible. The chain links TRBV19 to TRBJ1-4; 8 bases line up with TRBD1. There are 14 residues in the CDR3. Germline CDR1 reads LNHDA; CDR2 reads SQIVND (reference sequence). CDR3 bases: TGTGCCAGTAGTCTAGACAGGGGCCAAGAAAAACTGTTTTTT. Protein sequence: CASSLDRGQEKLFF. The full variable domain, with the rest looked up from reference TRBV19 and TRBJ1-4, is DGGITQSPKYLFRKEGQNVTLSCEQNLNHDAMYWYRQDPGQGLRLIYYSQIVNDFQKGDIAEGYSVSREKKESFPLTVTSAQKNPTAFYLCASSLDRGQEKLFFGSGTQLSVL.

This rearrangement joins TRBV11-2 to TRBJ2-2; weak D call: TRBD2 (6 bases). Trimming removed 2 bases at V and 4 bases at J, with 11 bases between. This CDR3 spans 15 amino acids. Germline V gene sequence: CDR1 SGHAT, CDR2 FQNNGV. The CDR3 reads CASSLSGGGTGELFF. Written as DNA, the CDR3 is TGTGCCAGCAGCTTATCTGGGGGAGGCACCGGGGAGCTGTTTTTT.

The chain joins TRBV30 to TRBJ2-1; 8 bases map to TRBD1. The CDR3 consists of 12 residues. V was clipped by 3 bases and J by 10 bases; unmatched bases: 5. Germline V gene data show CDR1 as GTSNPN and CDR2 as SVGIG (reference sequence). The CDR3 DNA reads TGTGCCTGGAGAGGAACAGGGGGGGAGCAGTTCTTC. This sequence encodes CAWRGTGGEQFF.

The V call is TRBV10-3, the J call TRBJ1-1; D may be TRBD1 (6 bases). Germline values: CDR1 ENHRY, CDR2 SYGVKD. The V and J ends lost 7 bases and 3 bases respectively, with 12 bases between them. There are 13 residues in the CDR3. This CDR3 reads CAIMDRWDTEAFF. CDR3 sequence (DNA): TGTGCCATCATGGACAGATGGGACACTGAAGCTTTCTTT.

The V and J genes are TRBV5-1 and TRBJ2-1; 14 nucleotides line up with TRBD2. CDR1 and CDR2 (germline): SGHRS, YFSETQ. The ends lost 2 bases at V and 4 bases at J; junction bases unmatched: 5. CDR3 length: 17 residues. CDR3 nucleotides: TGCGCCAGCAGCTTCGGGACTAGCGGGGGCCTATACAATGAGCAGTTCTTC. It codes for CASSFGTSGGLYNEQFF.

The gene calls are TRBV4-2 and TRBJ2-2, with D uncertain. This CDR3 comprises 14 residues. Trimming cost V 0 bases and J 6 bases, with 8 bases left between them. CDR1 is LGHNA, CDR2 YNFKEQ, per germline. The CDR3 nucleotides read TGTGCCAGCAGCCAAGATCCCTTATCCGGGGAGCTGTTTTTT. This encodes CASSQDPLSGELFF.

The chain links TRBV15 to TRBJ2-1; 16 nucleotides line up with TRBD2. The trim removed 3 bases at V and 8 bases at J, leaving 22 bases unmatched. This CDR3 spans 22 amino acids. Germline values: CDR1 LNHNV, CDR2 YYDKDF (reference sequence). In DNA, the CDR3 is TGTGCCACCAGCAGCGAGGGACAGTGGGGACTAGCGGGAGGGCCCCGGGGCTATGAGCAGTTCTTC. Residues: CATSSEGQWGLAGGPRGYEQFF. The full variable domain, completed using reference TRBV15 and TRBJ2-1, is DAMVIQNPRYQVTQFGKPVTLSCSQTLNHNVMYWYQQKSSQAPKLLFHYYDKDFNNEADTPDNFQSRRPNTSFCFLDIRSPGLGDTAMYLCATSSEGQWGLAGGPRGYEQFFGPGTRLTVL.

The genes are TRBV27 and TRBJ1-4; maybe TRBD1 (5 bases). The germline CDR1 and CDR2 sequences are MNHEY and SMNVEV (reference sequence). The CDR3 runs 16 residues. Between the trimmed V and J ends, which lost 1 base and 6 bases, there was a span of 15 bases. In DNA, the CDR3 is TGTGCCAGCAGTTTATTGGGCCCAGGGCTAGATGAAAAACTGTTTTTT. As protein: CASSLLGPGLDEKLFF.

The chain employs TRBV19 and TRBJ2-3; TRBD2 agrees at 12 bases. After removal of 7 bases from V and 6 bases from J, the junction contained 5 bases not matched to a gene. CDR1 LNHDA and CDR2 SQIVND come from the germline V gene (reference sequence). The CDR3 contains 14 residues. CDR3 in DNA: TGTGCCAGTAAGACTAGCGGGAGTGGTGATACGCAGTATTTT. The encoded protein is CASKTSGSGDTQYF. Using reference TRBV19 and TRBJ2-3 for the parts outside the CDR3, the full variable domain is DGGITQSPKYLFRKEGQNVTLSCEQNLNHDAMYWYRQDPGQGLRLIYYSQIVNDFQKGDIAEGYSVSREKKESFPLTVTSAQKNPTAFYLCASKTSGSGDTQYFGPGTRLTVL.

V and J are TRBV6-6 and TRBJ2-1, with 10 bases fitting TRBD2. V shed 6 bases and J 7 bases; nucleotides not matched to a gene: 6. This CDR3 is built from 14 residues. Germline CDR1 reads MNHNY; CDR2 reads SVGAGI (reference sequence). CDR3 in amino acids: CASRLAGLSNEQFF. The CDR3 DNA sequence: TGTGCCAGCAGACTAGCGGGATTATCGAATGAGCAGTTCTTC.

The chain combines TRBV28 with TRBJ1-2; no reliable D call. The germline gives CDR1 MDHEN, CDR2 SYDVKM. Trimming took 7 bases from V and 8 from J, leaving 14 bases between them. The length of the CDR3 is 12 residues. The chain's CDR3 is CASTLGSGGYTF. DNA for the CDR3: TGTGCCAGCACCCTCGGGTCGGGGGGCTACACCTTC.

The chain carries TRBV6-5 and TRBJ1-1; D remains ambiguous. The germline CDR1 and CDR2 sequences are MNHEY and SVGAGI. This CDR3 is 13 amino acids long. V shed 2 bases and J shed 0 bases, with 4 bases lying between them. The DNA for the CDR3 is TGTGCCAGCAGTTACATATTGAACACTGAAGCTTTCTTT. This encodes CASSYILNTEAFF.

The V and J genes are TRBV7-9 and TRBJ2-3; 7 bases are shared with TRBD1. CDR1 and CDR2 from the germline V gene are SEHNR and FQNEAQ (reference sequence). This CDR3 has 15 residues. Trimming removed 0 bases from V and 4 bases from J; junction bases left unmatched: 4. CDR3 sequence (DNA): TGTGCCAGCAGCTTAGCAGGGGGCTTTGCAGATACGCAGTATTTT. Its translation is CASSLAGGFADTQYF.

As DNA, the CDR3 is TGTGCCAGCGGTGTAGGCGGGATCAGACCCTACGAGCAGTACTTC. It yields the protein CASGVGGIRPYEQYF. The chain employs TRBV7-9 and TRBJ2-7; D possibly corresponds to TRBD2 (6 bases). CDR1 is SEHNR and CDR2 is FQNEAQ in the germline V gene (reference sequence). The V end lost 8 bases, the J end lost 2 bases, and 19 bases lay between the germline ends. The CDR3 has 15 amino acids.

This sequence joins TRBV15 and TRBJ1-2; a weak D match, TRBD1 (5 bases). The CDR3 contains 17 residues. In germline, CDR1 is LNHNV, CDR2 YYDKDF (reference sequence). With 0 bases removed from V and 4 bases from J, the gap between germline ends came to 18 bases. CDR3 region: CATSRDSSGDQRYGYTF. The DNA for the CDR3 is TGTGCCACCAGCAGAGATTCGTCGGGGGATCAGCGCTATGGCTACACCTTC.

This clone appeared a few times. The genes are TRBV5-1 and TRBJ2-1, with 8 bases fitting TRBD2. V dropped 2 bases and J dropped 8; count of bases not matched to a gene: 12. This CDR3 is 16 amino acids long. Germline V CDR1 and CDR2: SGHRS, YFSETQ. The CDR3 DNA is TGCGCCAGCAGCTTCGGTCTAGCGGGTAGGACAGATGAGCAGTTCTTC. This translates into CASSFGLAGRTDEQFF.